The 25 T cell receptor beta chains given below trace back to one sample, sequenced in a study of shared clonotypes between healthy human individuals. Profiled with immunoSEQ multiplex PCR; TCRdb holds only in-frame clones, not every one. The sample lists fewer than 400,000 clones; under 80% were seen once. Sequencing was carried out using memory CD4+ T cells sorted from blood. Subset specified: CD45RA-negative fraction. These receptor sequences come from a man aged 25 to 40 in good health.

This clone was counted only a few times. The chain has TRBV5-1 and TRBJ1-5; D is uncertain. The CDR3 contains 16 residues. The ends were cut back, 0 bases at V and 2 bases at J, with 12 bases in the middle. Germline V lookup: CDR1 SGHRS, CDR2 YFSETQ. The CDR3 spells CASSLEVLDGNQPQHF. CDR3 DNA sequence: TGCGCCAGCAGCTTGGAGGTCCTGGACGGCAATCAGCCCCAGCATTTT.

Relative to its sample, this clone is medium-sized. The V and J genes are TRBV6-5 and TRBJ2-7; D perhaps matches TRBD1 (6 bases). The CDR3 is 15 amino acids. Germline CDR1 reads MNHEY; CDR2 reads SVGAGI. Trimming left V 2 bases short and J 0 bases short, with 11 bases between. This CDR3 reads CASSYGTGISYEQYF. CDR3 coding DNA: TGTGCCAGCAGTTACGGTACAGGGATCTCCTACGAGCAGTACTTC.

This clone has more than one count but fewer than ten. V is TRBV7-6 and J is TRBJ2-1, with D unclear. V was trimmed by 2 bases and J by 0 bases, leaving 20 bases between them. Germline V gives CDR1 SGHVS, CDR2 FNYEAQ. CDR3 length: 19 residues. The CDR3 DNA reads TGTGCCAGCAGCTTATTAGTCGTGGGCAGACTGAGCTCCTACAATGAGCAGTTCTTC. This gives the protein CASSLLVVGRLSSYNEQFF.

This chain connects TRBV28 to TRBJ1-2; TRBD1 is a possible D gene (6 bases). Looked up from germline, CDR1 is MDHEN and CDR2 is SYDVKM. The CDR3 runs to 16 residues. Trimming cost V 3 bases and J 8 bases, with 22 bases left between them. This CDR3 reads CASSLSSDRGTGGYTF. DNA for the CDR3: TGTGCCAGCAGTTTGAGTTCGGACAGAGGAACGGGAGGCTACACCTTC.

As to this clone: A junction boundary mismatches the germline segment, possibly from a read error. DNA of the CDR3: TGTGCTAGCAGCCCAGGAAGGGCCGCAACTAATGAAAAACTGTTTTTT. It translates to CASSPGRAATNEKLFF. J is TRBJ1-4 and V is TRBV7-7; D gene ambiguous. The CDR3 loop spans 16 amino acids. The germline V gene has CDR1 SSHAT and CDR2 FNYEAQ (reference sequence). Looking up the rest from reference TRBV7-7 and TRBJ1-4 gives the full variable domain: GAGVSQSPRYKVTKRGQDVTLRCDPISSHATLYWYQQALGQGPEFLTYFNYEAQPDKSGLPSDRFSAERPEGSISTLTIQRTEQRDSAMYRCASSPGRAATNEKLFFGSGTQLSVL.

This clone was seen only a few times. The rearrangement joins TRBV28 to TRBJ1-5, with TRBD1 matching over 10 bases. The CDR3 is 15 amino acids. CDR1 and CDR2 from the germline V gene are MDHEN and SYDVKM. J was trimmed by 7 bases and V by 10 bases; bases with no gene match: 13. The CDR3 is CATSLIGQGGQPQHF. CDR3 nucleotide sequence: TGTGCCACCAGCTTAATTGGACAGGGGGGACAGCCCCAGCATTTT.

This clone was counted only a few times. The V and J genes are TRBV28 and TRBJ1-2, with D perhaps TRBD1 (5 bases). The ends were cut back, 6 bases at V and 3 bases at J, with 17 bases in the middle. This CDR3 has 15 amino acids. Germline loops: CDR1 MDHEN, CDR2 SYDVKM. The CDR3 loop reads CASSLYRSMDYGYTF. The CDR3 region has the DNA TGTGCCAGCAGCCTCTACAGGAGTATGGACTATGGCTACACCTTC.

Details on this clone: Germline is not matched at one junction end, which may reflect a read error. Other nucleotide sequences from this sample produce the same CDR3. V gene TRBV7-7 combines with J gene TRBJ1-3; no definite D call. The germline CDR1 and CDR2 sequences are SSHAT and FNYEAQ (reference sequence). The length of the CDR3 is 13 residues. The CDR3 DNA is TGTGCTAGCAGCTCCACCCCTGGAAACACCATATATTTT. It yields the protein CASSSTPGNTIYF.

On this clone: A junction end diverges from the germline sequence, so it may reflect a read error. CDR3 in DNA: TGTGCCGGCAGTGATGGGAGGACAGAGTACCAAGAGACCCAGTACTTC. It translates to CAGSDGRTEYQETQYF. The chain joins TRBV6-1 to TRBJ2-5; D is perhaps TRBD1 or TRBD2 (6 bases each). The CDR3 consists of 16 residues. Per germline, CDR1 MNHNS and CDR2 SASEGT.

The chain's CDR3 is CASSPTGLAQPQHF. Written as DNA, the CDR3 is TGTGCCAGCTCACCAACAGGGTTGGCTCAGCCCCAGCATTTT. The chain recombines TRBV18 with TRBJ1-5; a possible D gene is TRBD1 (6 bases). The CDR3 runs to 14 residues. V was clipped by 2 bases and J by 6 bases, with 11 bases between them. Germline loops: CDR1 KGHSH, CDR2 LQKENI.

Only one count was recorded for this clone. V gene TRBV5-8 combines with J gene TRBJ1-1; no definite D call. V was shortened by 3 bases and J by 11 bases, with 11 bases between the two germline ends. Germline V gene sequence: CDR1 SGHTS, CDR2 YDEGEE. This CDR3 is 11 amino acids long. CDR3 DNA sequence: TGTGCCAGCAGCTCGGAGCTGCGGGCTTTCTTT. It encodes CASSSELRAFF.

This clone turned up a few times. The chain joins TRBV10-2 to TRBJ2-1; 9 bases fit TRBD2. This CDR3 is 15 amino acids long. Trimming took 8 bases from V and 8 from J; bases not matched to a gene: 13. Germline assignment: CDR1 WSHSY and CDR2 SAAADI. CDR3: CASRPGASGAHEQFF. CDR3 in DNA: TGCGCCAGCCGTCCGGGGGCTAGCGGGGCCCATGAGCAGTTCTTC.

Many counts were recorded for this clone. The chain has TRBV5-8 and TRBJ2-2; possible D gene TRBD2, 5 bases. This CDR3 is 15 amino acids long. Germline V lookup: CDR1 SGHTS, CDR2 YDEGEE. V was clipped by 0 bases and J by 5 bases, with 11 bases between them. CDR3 loop: CASSLAGRRTGELFF. In DNA, the CDR3 is TGTGCCAGCAGCTTGGCAGGCCGGAGGACCGGGGAGCTGTTTTTT. Based on the CDR3 plus reference TRBV5-8 and TRBJ2-2, the full variable domain is EAGVTQSPTHLIKTRGQQATLRCSPISGHTSVYWYQQALGLGLQFLLWYDEGEERNRGNFPPRFSGRQFPNYSSELNVNALELEDSALYLCASSLAGRRTGELFFGEGSRLTVL.

This sequence joins TRBV11-3 and TRBJ2-3, with 7 bases fitting TRBD1. This CDR3 has 15 residues. V shed 4 bases and J 0 bases; nucleotides not matched to a gene: 4. Germline V lookup: CDR1 SGHNT, CDR2 YENEEA. CDR3 sequence: CASSSTGVSTDTQYF. The CDR3 DNA reads TGTGCCAGCAGCTCAACAGGGGTTAGCACAGATACGCAGTATTTT.

The J gene is TRBJ2-7, the V gene TRBV29-1; tentative D call: TRBD2 (5 bases). V gave up 7 bases and J gave up 1 base, with 8 bases separating them. The CDR3 has 11 amino acids. Germline V CDR1 and CDR2: SQVTM, ANQGSEA. The CDR3, as DNA: TGCAGCGCCACTAGGTCCTACGAGCAGTACTTC. It encodes CSATRSYEQYF.

The chain uses TRBV5-6 and TRBJ2-4, with a weak D call TRBD2 (7 bases). The length of the CDR3 is 17 residues. CDR1 is SGHDT, CDR2 YYEEEE, per germline. Trimming left V 4 bases short and J 0 bases short, with 17 bases between. The chain's CDR3 is CASSPGGQDLAKNIQYF. CDR3 DNA sequence: TGTGCCAGCAGCCCCGGGGGGCAGGACCTAGCCAAAAACATTCAGTACTTC.

V usage is TRBV9 and J usage is TRBJ2-2; D may correspond to TRBD1 or TRBD2 (5 bases each). V lost 0 bases and J lost 8, with 11 bases in between. Germline V lookup: CDR1 SGDLS, CDR2 YYNGEE. There are 14 residues in the CDR3. CDR3 sequence: CASSVVRDDGELFF. The DNA of the CDR3 is TGTGCCAGCAGCGTAGTCAGGGACGATGGGGAGCTGTTTTTT.

This clone was picked up one time. This rearrangement joins TRBV11-2 to TRBJ2-1; 7 bases fit TRBD2. This CDR3 spans 14 amino acids. The V and J ends lost 4 bases and 4 bases, in that order; junction bases with no gene match: 4. The germline V gene encodes CDR1 SGHAT and CDR2 FQNNGV. The CDR3 reads CASSWGGEYNEQFF. DNA for the CDR3: TGTGCCAGCAGCTGGGGGGGGGAATACAATGAGCAGTTCTTC.

This chain connects TRBV29-1 to TRBJ2-2; D not resolved. Germline loops: CDR1 SQVTM, CDR2 ANQGSEA. The CDR3 has 14 amino acids. V lost 6 bases, J lost 2 bases, and 13 bases lay in between. CDR3 sequence reads: CSVGPEYNTGELFF. The CDR3 DNA reads TGCAGCGTGGGCCCAGAATACAACACCGGGGAGCTGTTTTTT.

This clone has just a few counts. This chain joins TRBV7-2 and TRBJ1-4; D is perhaps TRBD1 (5 bases). Trimming cost V 5 bases and J 7 bases, with 11 bases left between them. The CDR3 consists of 13 residues. Germline V gene lookup returns CDR1 SGHTA and CDR2 FQGNSA. The CDR3 region has the DNA TGTGCCAGCAGCGCTAAGAGGGGTGAAAAACTGTTTTTT. Translation gives CASSAKRGEKLFF. The full variable domain, with the rest looked up from reference TRBV7-2 and TRBJ1-4, is GAGVSQSPSNKVTEKGKDVELRCDPISGHTALYWYRQSLGQGLEFLIYFQGNSAPDKSGLPSDRFSAERTGGSVSTLTIQRTQQEDSAVYLCASSAKRGEKLFFGSGTQLSVL.

This rearrangement joins TRBV7-2 to TRBJ1-2; 9 bases map to TRBD1. From germline, CDR1 is SGHTA and CDR2 FQGNSA. This CDR3 region has 15 residues. V lost 4 bases and J lost 3; bases outside the gene matches: 6. The CDR3, as DNA: TGTGCCAGCAGCTCTACAGGGGGCGAGGACTATGGCTACACCTTC. Translated, it gives CASSSTGGEDYGYTF.

This chain connects TRBV5-5 to TRBJ1-2; unclear D gene. The CDR3 has 14 residues. Germline V lookup: CDR1 SGHKS, CDR2 YYEKEE (reference sequence). Between the trimmed V and J ends, which lost 4 bases and 1 base, there was a span of 11 bases. CDR3 region: CASSPANSNYGYTF. The CDR3 DNA reads as TGTGCCAGCAGCCCTGCCAACAGTAACTATGGCTACACCTTC.

The chain carries TRBV5-1 and TRBJ2-7; 8 bases are a match to TRBD1. This CDR3 is 15 amino acids long. Germline CDR1 and CDR2: SGHRS and YFSETQ. V shed 0 bases, J shed 5 bases, and the junction held 7 bases outside the gene matches. The CDR3: CASSLARTGTDEQYF. CDR3 bases: TGCGCCAGCAGCTTGGCTCGGACAGGGACAGACGAGCAGTACTTC.

This chain links TRBV5-1 with TRBJ2-1, with D possibly matching TRBD2 (6 bases). Germline V gives CDR1 SGHRS, CDR2 YFSETQ. The length of the CDR3 is 15 residues. V was shortened by 2 bases and J by 0 bases, with 9 bases between the two germline ends. DNA of the CDR3: TGCGCCAGCAGCTTCGGCGGGAACTCCTACAATGAGCAGTTCTTC. Amino acids: CASSFGGNSYNEQFF.

In this sample, this clone turned up once. The J gene is TRBJ2-1, the V gene TRBV7-3, with D uncertain. V was clipped by 5 bases and J by 0 bases, with 11 bases between them. The CDR3 length is 15 residues. Germline V gene sequence: CDR1 SGHTA, CDR2 FQGTGA. The CDR3 protein is CASSPHLSSYNEQFF. The CDR3 DNA reads TGTGCCAGCAGCCCGCACCTAAGCTCCTACAATGAGCAGTTCTTC.